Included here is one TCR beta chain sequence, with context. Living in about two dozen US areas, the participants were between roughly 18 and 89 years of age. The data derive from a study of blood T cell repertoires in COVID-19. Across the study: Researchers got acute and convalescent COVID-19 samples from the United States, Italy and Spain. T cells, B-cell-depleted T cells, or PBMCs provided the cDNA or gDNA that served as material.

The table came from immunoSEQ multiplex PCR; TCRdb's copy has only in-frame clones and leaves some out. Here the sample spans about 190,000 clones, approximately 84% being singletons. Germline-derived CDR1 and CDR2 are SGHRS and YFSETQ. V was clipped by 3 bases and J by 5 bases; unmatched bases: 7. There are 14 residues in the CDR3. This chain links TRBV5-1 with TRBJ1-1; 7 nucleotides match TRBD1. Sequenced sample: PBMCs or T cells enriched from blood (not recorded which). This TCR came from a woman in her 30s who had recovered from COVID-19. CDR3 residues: CASSSEQGRTEAFF. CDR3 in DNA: TGCGCCAGCAGCTCAGAACAGGGGAGAACTGAAGCTTTCTTT.